A selection of T cell receptor beta chains follows, all from one sample in a study of cytomegalovirus exposure and HLA in healthy donors. The data were produced by immunoSEQ multiplex PCR, yet TCRdb's version contains in-frame clones alone and is incomplete. The sample has approximately 100,000 clones; around 64% are singletons. Material for sequencing was PBMCs. Receptors originate from a human donor in good health. The CDR3 runs from the conserved cysteine through the conserved F or W. The D gene is left open where the match is weak. Clone size appears in some rows only: once, few, many, or a class for an expanded clone.

V,size,J,D,DNA,CDR3
TRBV2,NA,TRBJ1-3,TRBD1,TGTGCCAGCAGGGAACGGACAGGGGCAAACACCATATATTTT,CASRERTGANTIYF
TRBV7-9,NA,TRBJ2-4,TRBD1,TGTGCCAGCAGCTCCCCGGGACAGGGGCAAACCTCTATCAAAAACATTCAGTACTTC,CASSSPGQGQTSIKNIQYF
TRBV11-2,NA,TRBJ2-2,TRBD1,TGTGCCAGCAGCCTGATGGGACAGGGGGCTTCCGGGGAGCTGTTTTTT,CASSLMGQGASGELFF
TRBV6-1,NA,TRBJ1-2,NA,TGTGCCAGCAGTGAAGGAGGCTTTGGCTACACCTTC,CASSEGGFGYTF
TRBV4-2,NA,TRBJ2-1,TRBD2,TGTGCCAGCAGCCAAGATATAGCGGGGGTCGGTGGGGAGCAGTTCTTC,CASSQDIAGVGGEQFF
TRBV5-1,once,TRBJ2-2,TRBD1,TGCGCCAGCAGCTTTACAGGGGGCTTCACCGGGGAGCTGTTTTTT,CASSFTGGFTGELFF
TRBV11-2,NA,TRBJ2-3,NA,TGTGCCAGCAGCTTAAGGCGGGACGGCCCCACAGATACGCAGTATTTT,CASSLRRDGPTDTQYF
TRBV14,once,TRBJ2-2,NA,TGTGCCAGCAGCCAAGCTGGGACTGGAGGCACCGGGGAGCTGTTTTTT,CASSQAGTGGTGELFF
TRBV6-5,few,TRBJ1-1,NA,TGTGCCAGCAGTTACGTGTCGTACACTGAAGCTTTCTTT,CASSYVSYTEAFF
TRBV6-5,NA,TRBJ2-7,NA,TGTGCCAGCAGTTACTGGCAGGGCCTGTACGAGCAGTACTTC,CASSYWQGLYEQYF
TRBV13,NA,TRBJ1-3,NA,TGTGCCAGCAGCTTAGGTCGGGGGTCTGGAAACACCATATATTTT,CASSLGRGSGNTIYF
TRBV19,NA,TRBJ1-1,NA,TGTGCCAGTCAGGCAGGGCCATGGGGCGCTGAAGCTTTCTTT,CASQAGPWGAEAFF
TRBV23-1,NA,TRBJ2-3,NA,TGCGCCAGCAGTCCCGGCGGGGCAGGGGATACGCAGTATTTT,CASSPGGAGDTQYF
TRBV6-4,NA,TRBJ2-3,NA,TGTGCCAGCAGTGACTCCGGACACCGCACAGATACGCAGTATTTT,CASSDSGHRTDTQYF
TRBV5-6,NA,TRBJ2-3,NA,TGTGCCAGCAGCTTGATCTTCAGGGGCACAGATACGCAGTATTTT,CASSLIFRGTDTQYF
TRBV19,few,TRBJ1-1,TRBD1,TGTGCCTGCACCGGACAGGGCTCTGAAGCTTTCTTT,CACTGQGSEAFF
TRBV9,NA,TRBJ1-6,TRBD1,TGTGCCAGCATCTCCCTCAACCGGGACAGCCGCCCGAGCTCCTATAATTCACCCCTCCACTTT,CASISLNRDSRPSSYNSPLHF
TRBV13,NA,TRBJ2-7,TRBD1,TGTGCCAGCAGCTTAGGCCATGGGACAGGGTACCGTGAGCAGTACTTC,CASSLGHGTGYREQYF
TRBV18,NA,TRBJ1-1,NA,TGTGCCAGCTCAGCACCACAGGGAGAGCCGTGGGGAGCTTTCTTT,CASSAPQGEPWGAFF
TRBV5-1,NA,TRBJ1-2,TRBD1,TGCGCCAGCAGCTGGGGGACAGGGAACTATGGCTACACCTTC,CASSWGTGNYGYTF
TRBV5-1,NA,TRBJ2-2,NA,TGCGCCAGCAGTGTCCGGATACCAAGGGGGTTAATCACCGGGGAGCTGTTTTTT,CASSVRIPRGLITGELFF
TRBV30,few,TRBJ1-5,NA,TGTGCCTGGAGTGGGGGACTTGGCAGGACCGCCGCTCAGCCCCAGCATTTT,CAWSGGLGRTAAQPQHF
TRBV9,NA,TRBJ1-1,NA,TGTGCCAGCAGCCCCGGGGGGGGCTCTGAAGCTTTCTTT,CASSPGGGSEAFF
TRBV5-6,NA,TRBJ2-3,TRBD2,TGTGCCAGCAGCTTTGGGACTAGAACAGATACGCAGTATTTT,CASSFGTRTDTQYF
TRBV6-5,NA,TRBJ1-6,NA,TGTGCCAGTCTTCCGGGGTTGGGGTCACCCCTCCACTTT,CASLPGLGSPLHF
TRBV6-5,few,TRBJ2-3,NA,TGTGCCAGTAAAAGCCAGGGAAGGGGCGATACGCAGTATTTT,CASKSQGRGDTQYF
TRBV15,NA,TRBJ2-3,NA,TGTGCCACCAGCAGCCGATTAGGGGTGGCAGATACGCAGTATTTT,CATSSRLGVADTQYF